One TCR beta chain is described in this entry. The antigen it binds to is not known. The record has no base qualities; no much larger clone is one base away. The sample originates from a study of T cell changes during pregnancy in multiple sclerosis (dated 2019 in TCRdb). About the investigation overall: The study looked at changes in the T cell repertoire across pregnancy in women with multiple sclerosis.

Libraries were constructed by the immunoSEQ multiplex PCR assay. TCRdb's version of the immuneACCESS table is confined to in-frame rearrangements and falls short of the full clone set. An unresolved V gene accounts for under half of the shortfall where checked; the remainder is of unknown origin. This sample is represented by around 50,000 clones; 80% to 90% of them were singletons. Just over 8% of the sample lies in the top ten. For CDR1 and CDR2, the germline V gene lists MGHRA and YSYEKL. V is reduced by 0 bases and J by 2 bases, leaving a spacing of 7 bases between them. There are 14 amino acids in the CDR3, from cysteine to phenylalanine inclusive. Here the CDR3 DNA is all that survives: 42 bases in frame from base 1.

The V gene is TRBV4-1 and the J gene is TRBJ1-1, with the D gene not confidently named. This TCR was recovered from a female donor with multiple sclerosis, enrolled in a pregnancy study. The sequences come from CD8+ T cells from peripheral blood mononuclear cells, collected in the second trimester of pregnancy. The bases read TGCGCCAGCAGCCAAGAACCGGGAAACACTGAAGCTTTCTTT. Translation gives CASSQEPGNTEAFF.